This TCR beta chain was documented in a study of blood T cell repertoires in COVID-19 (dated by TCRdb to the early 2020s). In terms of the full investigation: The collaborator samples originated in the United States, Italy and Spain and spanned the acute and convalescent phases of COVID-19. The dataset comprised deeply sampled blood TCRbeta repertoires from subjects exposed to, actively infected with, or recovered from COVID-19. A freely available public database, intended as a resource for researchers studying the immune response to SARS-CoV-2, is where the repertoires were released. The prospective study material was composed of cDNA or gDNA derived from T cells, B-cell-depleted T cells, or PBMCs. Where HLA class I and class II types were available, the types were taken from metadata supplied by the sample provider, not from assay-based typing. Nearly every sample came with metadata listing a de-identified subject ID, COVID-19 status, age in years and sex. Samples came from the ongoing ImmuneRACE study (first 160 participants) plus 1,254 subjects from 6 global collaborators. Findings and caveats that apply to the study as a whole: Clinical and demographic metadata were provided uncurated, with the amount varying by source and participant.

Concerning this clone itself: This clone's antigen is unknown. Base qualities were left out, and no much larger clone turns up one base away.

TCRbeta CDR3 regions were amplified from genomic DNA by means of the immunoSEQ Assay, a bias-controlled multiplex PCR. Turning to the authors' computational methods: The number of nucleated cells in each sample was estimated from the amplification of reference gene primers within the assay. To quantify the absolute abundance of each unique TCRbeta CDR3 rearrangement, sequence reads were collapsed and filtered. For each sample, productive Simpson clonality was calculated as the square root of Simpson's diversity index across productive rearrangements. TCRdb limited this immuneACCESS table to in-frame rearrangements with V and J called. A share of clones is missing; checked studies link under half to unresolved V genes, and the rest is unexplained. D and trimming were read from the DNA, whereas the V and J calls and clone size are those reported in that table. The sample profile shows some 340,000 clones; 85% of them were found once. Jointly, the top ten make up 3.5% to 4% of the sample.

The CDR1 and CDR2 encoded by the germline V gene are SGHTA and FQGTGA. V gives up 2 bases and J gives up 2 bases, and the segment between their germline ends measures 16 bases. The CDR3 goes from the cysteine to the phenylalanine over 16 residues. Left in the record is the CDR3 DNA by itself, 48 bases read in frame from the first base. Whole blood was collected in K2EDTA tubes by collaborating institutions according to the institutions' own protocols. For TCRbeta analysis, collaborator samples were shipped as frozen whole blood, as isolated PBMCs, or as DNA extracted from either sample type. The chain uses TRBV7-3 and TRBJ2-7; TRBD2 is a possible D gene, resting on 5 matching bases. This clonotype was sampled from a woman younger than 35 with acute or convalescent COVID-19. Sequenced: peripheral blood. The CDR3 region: CASSLPPGRFAYEQYF. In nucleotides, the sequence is TGTGCCAGCAGCTTACCCCCGGGAAGATTTGCCTACGAGCAGTACTTC. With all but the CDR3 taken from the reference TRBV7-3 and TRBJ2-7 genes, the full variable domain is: GAGVSQTPSNKVTEKGKYVELRCDPISGHTALYWYRQSLGQGPEFLIYFQGTGAADDSGLPNDRFFAVRPEGSVSTLKIQRTERGDSAVYLCASSLPPGRFAYEQYFGPGTRLTVT.